These 30 T cell receptor beta chains originate from one sample sequenced in a study of identical twins. A single record per CDR3 protein comes from TCRdb applying MiXCR to the 5' RACE reads. The repertoire consists of around 500,000 distinct CDR3 sequences, with 13% to 15% occurring once and the leading ten covering more than 0.5%. These same data were also listed under a study on yellow fever vaccine responses in identical twins.

Sequencing used CD4+ T cells sorted from blood. The source of these receptors is a woman aged 18-35 years in good health.

The rearrangement links TRBV7-2 to TRBJ2-3; possibly TRBD2 for D (6 bases). In germline, CDR1 is SGHTA, CDR2 FQGNSA. This CDR3 has 15 residues. Trimming shortened V by 2 bases and J by 2 bases, and 11 bases separated the two germline ends. In nucleotides, the CDR3 is TGTGCCAGCAGCTTATACGGGGGTTACACAGATACGCAGTATTTT. As protein: CASSLYGGYTDTQYF. The entire variable domain, with the rest obtained from reference TRBV7-2 and TRBJ2-3, is as follows: GAGVSQSPSNKVTEKGKDVELRCDPISGHTALYWYRQSLGQGLEFLIYFQGNSAPDKSGLPSDRFSAERTGGSVSTLTIQRTQQEDSAVYLCASSLYGGYTDTQYFGPGTRLTVL.

The chain uses TRBV4-3 and TRBJ2-1, with TRBD2 as a possible D gene (5 bases). This CDR3 spans 15 amino acids. The germline V gene encodes CDR1 LGHNA and CDR2 YSLEER. Trimming left V 4 bases short and J 0 bases short, with 10 bases between. The CDR3 spells CASSPRGNSYNEQFF. The CDR3 nucleotides are TGCGCCAGCAGCCCTCGGGGAAACTCCTACAATGAGCAGTTCTTC.

The chain has TRBV6-1 and TRBJ1-3; the D is unclear. V gave up 5 bases and J gave up 4 bases, with 15 bases separating them. Germline CDR1 MNHNS, CDR2 SASEGT. The CDR3 has 15 residues. This CDR3 reads CASSPWGAGGNTIYF. The CDR3 nucleotides read TGTGCCAGCAGTCCGTGGGGTGCTGGCGGAAACACCATATATTTT.

The genes are TRBV7-9 and TRBJ2-6; 7 nucleotides align to TRBD2. CDR1 is SEHNR, CDR2 FQNEAQ, per germline (reference sequence). The V and J ends lost 3 bases and 4 bases, in that order; junction bases with no gene match: 9. This CDR3 has 17 residues. The DNA for the CDR3 is TGTGCCAGCAGCTTTCATGTTGGGGGGGTCGGGGCCAACGTCCTGACTTTC. Translating gives CASSFHVGGVGANVLTF.

This clonotype was recorded a few times. The V gene is TRBV5-6, the J gene TRBJ2-5, with 8 positions matching TRBD2. Per germline, CDR1 SGHDT and CDR2 YYEEEE. This CDR3 has 16 residues. The junction had 10 bases not matched to a gene; V was cut back by 4 bases and J by 2 bases. Here the CDR3 DNA reads TGTGCCAGCAGCGTACAACTAGCGGAGGGACAAGAGACCCAGTACTTC. It encodes CASSVQLAEGQETQYF. The variable domain in full, with the rest retrieved from reference TRBV5-6 and TRBJ2-5, is DAGVTQSPTHLIKTRGQQVTLRCSPKSGHDTVSWYQQALGQGPQFIFQYYEEEERQRGNFPDRFSGHQFPNYSSELNVNALLLGDSALYLCASSVQLAEGQETQYFGPGTRLLVL.

This clonotype was seen at least ten times. The chain is built from TRBV12-3 or TRBV12-4 and TRBJ2-3; 14 bases agree with TRBD2. This CDR3 contains 20 residues. V gave up 3 bases and J gave up 5 bases; unmatched junction bases: 16. The CDR3 reads CASSFPARLAGGLDGDTQYF. In DNA form, the CDR3 reads TGTGCCAGCAGTTTCCCCGCGAGACTAGCGGGGGGGCTAGATGGAGATACGCAGTATTTT.

This clonotype was picked up many times. The chain employs TRBV5-1 and TRBJ1-6; no clear D. The CDR3 runs to 15 residues. Trimming took off 0 bases at V and 5 bases at J, with 9 bases between the two ends. The germline gives CDR1 SGHRS, CDR2 YFSETQ. This CDR3 is CASSLAGGNNSPLHF. CDR3 DNA sequence: TGCGCCAGCAGCTTGGCCGGCGGGAATAATTCACCCCTCCACTTT.

The chain links TRBV19 to TRBJ2-5; perhaps TRBD1 as D (6 bases). Trimming took off 1 base at V and 3 bases at J, with 12 bases between the two ends. Germline CDR1 and CDR2: LNHDA and SQIVND (reference sequence). CDR3 length: 15 amino acids. CDR3 in DNA: TGTGCCAGTAGTATAGCAGGGGCTGCCGAAGAGACCCAGTACTTC. It codes for CASSIAGAAEETQYF.

The chain uses TRBV5-1 and TRBJ2-6; the D call may be TRBD1 or TRBD2 (5 bases each). Looked up from germline, CDR1 is SGHRS and CDR2 is YFSETQ. The CDR3 sequence is 18 residues long. Trimming removed 4 bases from V and 0 bases from J, with 17 bases in between. CDR3: CASSTTGTLDSGANVLTF. In DNA form, the CDR3 reads TGCGCCAGCAGCACGACCGGGACGTTAGACTCTGGGGCCAACGTCCTGACTTTC.

This clonotype occurred a few times. This sequence joins TRBV6-5 and TRBJ2-1; D may be TRBD1 or TRBD2 (5 bases each). The CDR3 is made up of 16 amino acids. V lost 0 bases and J 0 bases, leaving 9 bases between the germline ends. Germline CDR1 reads MNHEY; CDR2 reads SVGAGI. DNA of the CDR3: TGTGCCAGCAGTTACTCTGGGGGTGGCTCCTACAATGAGCAGTTCTTC. It codes for CASSYSGGGSYNEQFF.

The V gene is TRBV28, the J gene TRBJ2-7; TRBD2 agrees at 16 bases. The CDR3 is made up of 16 amino acids. J lost 9 bases, V lost 4 bases, and 9 bases had no gene match. Looked up from germline, CDR1 is MDHEN and CDR2 is SYDVKM. The CDR3 spells CASSSTGLAGGRGQYF. As DNA, the CDR3 is TGTGCCAGCAGTTCGACGGGACTAGCGGGAGGGCGCGGGCAGTACTTC.

This clonotype was found many times. The V and J genes are TRBV12-3 or TRBV12-4 and TRBJ2-2, with 10 bases aligning to TRBD2. Germline trimming cut 6 bases from V and 4 bases from J; bases unmatched to any gene: 8. The CDR3 consists of 16 residues. The CDR3 here is CASSLELAGSTGELFF. The CDR3 nucleotides are TGTGCCAGCAGCCTAGAACTAGCGGGATCCACCGGGGAGCTGTTTTTT.

The chain recombines TRBV5-1 with TRBJ2-5; 9 positions match TRBD2. J was trimmed by 5 bases and V by 3 bases; bases with no gene match: 14. This CDR3 comprises 17 residues. Germline V gene data show CDR1 as SGHRS and CDR2 as YFSETQ. The CDR3 DNA reads TGCGCCAGCAGCTCCCCGTCTGGCGGGGGGGCTGAGGAGACCCAGTACTTC. Its translation: CASSSPSGGGAEETQYF.

J is TRBJ1-1 and V is TRBV20-1; D might be TRBD1 (5 bases). CDR1 DFQATT and CDR2 SNEGSKA come from the germline V gene (reference sequence). V was clipped by 3 bases and J by 0 bases, with 11 bases between them. The CDR3 has 14 residues. The CDR3 loop is CSASTDRMNTEAFF. In DNA form, the CDR3 reads TGCAGTGCTAGCACTGACAGAATGAACACTGAAGCTTTCTTT.

This clonotype was detected ten times or more. The CDR3 DNA reads TGTGCCAGCAGCTATCGACTAGCGAGCATGACCTACAATGAGCAGTTCTTC. This gives the protein CASSYRLASMTYNEQFF. The chain recombines TRBV5-6 with TRBJ2-1, with 8 positions matching TRBD2. After removal of 3 bases from V and 2 bases from J, the junction contained 10 bases not matched to a gene. Germline CDR1 reads SGHDT; CDR2 reads YYEEEE. CDR3 size: 17 residues.

This clonotype was seen at least ten times. This sequence joins TRBV10-3 and TRBJ2-1; 10 bases map to TRBD1. The CDR3 totals 16 residues. V shed 5 bases, J shed 9 bases, and the junction held 13 bases outside the gene matches. Germline V gene sequence: CDR1 ENHRY, CDR2 SYGVKD. CDR3 amino acids: CAISPYQGQGWGEQFF. The CDR3 region has the DNA TGTGCCATCAGTCCTTATCAGGGACAGGGGTGGGGTGAGCAGTTCTTC.

This clonotype was counted only a few times. The CDR3 DNA reads TGTGCCAGCAGTACCACAGGGCACGAGCAGTACTTC. Residues: CASSTTGHEQYF. V gene TRBV6-5 combines with J gene TRBJ2-7; D possibly corresponds to TRBD1 (6 bases). The V and J ends lost 5 bases and 5 bases respectively, with 10 bases between them. The CDR3 contains 12 residues. Germline V CDR1 and CDR2: MNHEY, SVGAGI.

V usage is TRBV6-1 and J usage is TRBJ2-5; possible D gene TRBD2, 6 bases. Germline values: CDR1 MNHNS, CDR2 SASEGT. Trimming removed 6 bases at V and 3 bases at J, with 23 bases between. This CDR3 comprises 17 residues. The CDR3 DNA sequence: TGTGCCAGCAGGCCAAGTTTGCTGGGAGGCCGGAAAGAGACCCAGTACTTC. Translated, it gives CASRPSLLGGRKETQYF.

This chain connects TRBV6-5 to TRBJ2-3; no firm D call. The V gene lost 0 bases and the J gene lost 7 bases, with 14 bases spanning the gap. Germline values: CDR1 MNHEY, CDR2 SVGAGI. The CDR3 contains 15 residues. CDR3 amino acids: CASSYSKDQWYTQYF. In DNA, the CDR3 is TGTGCCAGCAGTTACTCGAAGGACCAGTGGTATACGCAGTATTTT.

This clonotype was found a few times. The genes are TRBV19 and TRBJ1-2, with TRBD1 matching 9 bases. V shed 7 bases and J 4 bases; nucleotides not matched to a gene: 4. The CDR3 consists of 13 residues. Germline V gene sequence: CDR1 LNHDA, CDR2 SQIVND (reference sequence). CDR3 region: CASTRDRVYGYTF. In DNA, the CDR3 is TGTGCCAGTACCCGGGACAGGGTCTATGGCTACACCTTC.

This clonotype has just a few counts. The chain combines TRBV5-5 with TRBJ2-3; no firm D call. This CDR3 has 14 amino acids. Trimming left V 0 bases short and J 5 bases short, with 10 bases between. CDR1 SGHKS and CDR2 YYEKEE come from the germline V gene (reference sequence). For the CDR3, the DNA is TGTGCCAGCAGCTTGGCCAGGTCGGGAGATACGCAGTATTTT. It specifies CASSLARSGDTQYF.

This clonotype was found many times. This chain links TRBV12-3 or TRBV12-4 with TRBJ2-7; D possibly corresponds to TRBD1 (6 bases). Trimming stripped 6 bases from V and 1 base from J, with 10 bases between. The CDR3 has 13 residues. Written as DNA, the CDR3 is TGTGCCAGCAGCTCCGGGACATCCTACGAGCAGTACTTC. Translating it yields CASSSGTSYEQYF.

The chain carries TRBV6-6 and TRBJ2-1; 8 bases are a match to TRBD2. The CDR3 is 13 residues long. The ends lost 11 bases at V and 6 bases at J; junction bases unmatched: 9. CDR1 and CDR2 (germline): MNHNY, SVGAGI (reference sequence). The CDR3 DNA follows: TGTGCCCACGCGGGGGGAGCGGTCAATGAGCAGTTCTTC. Translated: CAHAGGAVNEQFF.

The J gene is TRBJ1-2, the V gene TRBV14; 10 bases line up with TRBD1. The ends lost 4 bases at V and 4 bases at J; junction bases unmatched: 6. CDR3 length: 15 amino acids. From germline, CDR1 is SGHDN and CDR2 FVKESK. CDR3 nucleotide sequence: TGTGCCAGCAGCCGGTCCGGGACAGGGGTCTATGGCTACACCTTC. Translation gives CASSRSGTGVYGYTF.

The J gene is TRBJ2-2, the V gene TRBV4-2; D tentatively fits TRBD1 or TRBD2 (7 bases each). CDR1 is LGHNA, CDR2 YNFKEQ, per germline. V was shortened by 1 base and J by 5 bases, with 14 bases between the two germline ends. The CDR3 has 16 residues. The chain's CDR3 is CASSQASQGGTGELFF. The CDR3 DNA is TGTGCCAGCAGCCAAGCTTCTCAGGGGGGGACCGGGGAGCTGTTTTTT.

V and J are TRBV13 and TRBJ2-3; 12 bases line up with TRBD2. V shed 5 bases, J shed 0 bases, and the junction held 9 bases outside the gene matches. This CDR3 contains 18 residues. Germline V CDR1 and CDR2: PRHDT, FYEKMQ (reference sequence). The CDR3 sequence: CASSMGLAGTASTDTQYF. The CDR3 nucleotides are TGTGCCAGCAGCATGGGACTAGCGGGTACCGCTAGCACAGATACGCAGTATTTT.

This clonotype has a count of ten or more. The chain has TRBV12-3 or TRBV12-4 and TRBJ2-1; D ambiguous. The CDR3 covers 12 residues. Trimming removed 9 bases at V and 8 bases at J, with 14 bases between. CDR3 nucleotide sequence: TGTGCCAGTGATAACTTGGGTGATGAGCAGTTCTTC. Its translation is CASDNLGDEQFF.

This clonotype turned up a few times. The chain has TRBV20-1 and TRBJ2-6; D is tentatively TRBD1 or TRBD2 (5 bases each). Trimming took 6 bases from V and 1 from J, leaving 13 bases between them. Germline CDR1 DFQATT, CDR2 SNEGSKA (reference sequence). The CDR3 consists of 15 residues. CDR3 DNA: TGCAGTGCCTGGGGGTTGGCGTCTGGGGCCAACGTCCTGACTTTC. Translating it yields CSAWGLASGANVLTF.

The V call is TRBV11-1, the J call TRBJ2-3; D might be TRBD1 or TRBD2, each matching 5 bases. Germline values: CDR1 SGHAT, CDR2 FQDESV (reference sequence). The CDR3 runs 18 residues. The V end was cut by 1 base, the J end by 3 bases, with 20 bases between. CDR3 bases: TGTGCCAGCAGCTTAGGGGGGTGGGGACCCCCTGGGACAGATACGCAGTATTTT. Translating gives CASSLGGWGPPGTDTQYF.

The V call is TRBV7-2, the J call TRBJ2-1, with 9 bases matching TRBD2. V dropped 2 bases and J dropped 9; count of bases not matched to a gene: 8. This CDR3 region has 15 residues. Germline CDR1 SGHTA, CDR2 FQGNSA. The CDR3 spells CASSLNSGSIIEQFF. DNA of the CDR3: TGTGCCAGCAGCTTAAATAGCGGGAGTATTATTGAGCAGTTCTTC. Combining the CDR3 with reference TRBV7-2 and TRBJ2-1 gives the whole variable domain GAGVSQSPSNKVTEKGKDVELRCDPISGHTALYWYRQSLGQGLEFLIYFQGNSAPDKSGLPSDRFSAERTGGSVSTLTIQRTQQEDSAVYLCASSLNSGSIIEQFFGPGTRLTVL.